This paragraph reports one T cell receptor beta chain. Participants were aged 18 to 89 years, lived in roughly 25 US areas, and enrolled virtually. The data derive from a study of blood T cell repertoires in COVID-19. CDR1 and CDR2 (germline): LNHDA, SQIVND (reference sequence). V gave up 4 bases and J gave up 3 bases; unmatched junction bases: 6. The CDR3 is made up of 15 amino acids. The repertoire was sequenced with immunoSEQ multiplex PCR; TCRdb's copy has only in-frame clones and lacks some. Among hundreds of thousands of clones listed, roughly 86% were seen once. This chain connects TRBV19 to TRBJ1-1, with 9 positions matching TRBD1. The sequenced sample consisted of PBMCs or T cells enriched from blood (not recorded which). The receptor comes from a woman in her twenties or thirties who had recovered from COVID-19. The CDR3 spells CASSTTGGLYTEAFF. The CDR3 nucleotides read TGTGCCAGTAGTACCACAGGGGGCTTGTACACTGAAGCTTTCTTT.